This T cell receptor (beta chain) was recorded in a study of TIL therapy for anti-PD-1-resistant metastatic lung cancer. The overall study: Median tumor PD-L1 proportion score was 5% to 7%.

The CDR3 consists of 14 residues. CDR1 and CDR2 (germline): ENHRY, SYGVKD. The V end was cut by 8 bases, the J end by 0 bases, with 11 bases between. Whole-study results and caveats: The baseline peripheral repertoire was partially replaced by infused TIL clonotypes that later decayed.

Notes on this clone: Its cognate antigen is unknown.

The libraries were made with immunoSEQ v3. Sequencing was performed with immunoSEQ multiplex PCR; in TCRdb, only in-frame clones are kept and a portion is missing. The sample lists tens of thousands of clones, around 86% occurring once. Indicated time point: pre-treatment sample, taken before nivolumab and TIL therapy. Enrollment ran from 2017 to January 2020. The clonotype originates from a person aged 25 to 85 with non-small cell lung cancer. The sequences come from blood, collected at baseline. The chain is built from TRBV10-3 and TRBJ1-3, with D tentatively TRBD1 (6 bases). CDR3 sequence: CAIRPTGSGNTIYF. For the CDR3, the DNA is TGTGCCATCCGTCCGACAGGCTCTGGAAACACCATATATTTT.